This T cell receptor (beta chain) was obtained from a study of metastatic and nonmetastatic thyroid tumors. In the study overall: The authors compared repertoires across blood and tumor or nodule tissue from malignant and benign thyroid patients.

This clone was recorded many times. No antigen is known for it. Per the authors' pipeline: Clinicopathological groups of papillary thyroid cancer showed CDR3 differences that were used to build a distant-metastasis classifier. TCRdb re-called clones from the PCR reads using MiXCR. The authors' filters were not applied to this entry. This table has about 38,000 clones, around 28% appearing once. No patient had received any treatment before thyroid surgery. Study observations and caveats: When malignant thyroid tumors were compared with benign nodules, TCR beta diversity was reportedly significantly higher in the malignant tumors. This held in both blood and tumor samples.

Source material: blood. This sequence was found in a male donor with papillary thyroid cancer or a benign thyroid nodule (not recorded which). Some clones in this sample may be carry-over from other donors' samples.

The CDR3 DNA is TGTGCCAGCAGATCAGGGGGTTCGAACACCGGGGAGCTGTTTTTT. Translation gives CASRSGGSNTGELFF. The J gene is TRBJ2-2, the V gene TRBV7-3, with TRBD1 matching 7 bases. This CDR3 spans 15 amino acids. Germline V gives CDR1 SGHTA, CDR2 FQGTGA. Trimming removed 6 bases from V and 0 bases from J; junction bases left unmatched: 4.